Here is one T cell receptor (beta chain) with its context. This record comes from a study of molecular identifiers for immune sequencing clone quantification. TCRdb re-called the PCR reads with MiXCR, one entry per CDR3 protein. This table has about 500,000 distinct CDR3 sequences, around 23% appearing once. This CDR3 contains 14 residues. CDR1 ENHRY and CDR2 SYGVKD come from the germline V gene. V shed 6 bases and J shed 0 bases, with 12 bases lying between them. This clonotype was sampled from a human donor in good health. Some libraries in this study had Jurkat cell RNA spiked in. The specimen was naive CD8+ T cells from blood, with Jurkat cell RNA spiked in. Described subset: FACS-sorted CD8+CD4-CCR7+CD45RA+ naive T cells. The genes are TRBV10-3 and TRBJ2-7; D gene ambiguous. This chain's CDR3 is CAISETSSSYEQYF. CDR3 in DNA: TGTGCCATCAGCGAGACCTCGAGCTCCTACGAGCAGTACTTC.